This T cell receptor beta chain originates from a study of patients and donors after allogeneic stem cell transplantation (dated by TCRdb to about 2020). Library construction relied on RT-PCR. Sequencing took place on a NextSeq 550. TCRdb cleaned the public reads at Q25 with fastp, built clones with MiXCR and kept in-frame beta chains. Each record represents a unique CDR3 protein, reported with the most common genes and DNA among its rows. This sample gives about 960,000 distinct CDR3 sequences in total; approximately 18% of them show up just once. Together, the top ten hold 5.5% to 6.5% of the sample. The CDR3 numbers 16 residues from cysteine through phenylalanine. This entry keeps only the CDR3 DNA: 48 bases, framed from base 1. The V and J ends are trimmed by 2 bases and 1 base, leaving 12 bases between them. According to the germline V gene (reference sequence), CDR1 reads SEHNR and CDR2 reads FQNEAQ.

Comments on this clonotype: Its antigen is unknown. Base qualities are not recorded, but no much larger clone differs from it by a single base.

Rearrangement joined TRBV7-9 to TRBJ2-1; the D gene cannot be resolved reliably. This clonotype was sampled from a human donor who was either an allogeneic HSCT recipient or a stem cell or donor lymphocyte infusion donor (not recorded which). It is not recorded whose cells these are; they may come from a transplant donor. The sequenced sample was blood, either unsorted or a sorted T cell fraction (not recorded which). The sequenced DNA is TGTGCCAGCAGCTTATATGTCTTTAGATCCTACAATGAGCAGTTCTTC. It specifies CASSLYVFRSYNEQFF.